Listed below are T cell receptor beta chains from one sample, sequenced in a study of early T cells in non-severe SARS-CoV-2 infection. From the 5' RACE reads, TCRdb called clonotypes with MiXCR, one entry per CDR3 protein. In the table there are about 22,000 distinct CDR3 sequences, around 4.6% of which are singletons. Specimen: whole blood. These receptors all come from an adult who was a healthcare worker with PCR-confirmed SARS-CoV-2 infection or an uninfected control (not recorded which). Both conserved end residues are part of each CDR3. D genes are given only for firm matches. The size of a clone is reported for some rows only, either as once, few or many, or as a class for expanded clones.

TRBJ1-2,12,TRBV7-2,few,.,CASSLPRYGYTF,TGTGCCAGCAGCTTACCCCGCTATGGCTACACCTTC
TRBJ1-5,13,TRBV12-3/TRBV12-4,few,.,CASSTGRRQPQHF,TGTGCCAGCAGTACTGGACGGCGTCAGCCCCAGCATTTT
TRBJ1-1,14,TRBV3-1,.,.,CASSLVRGAGEAFF,TGTGCCAGCAGCCTTGTACGTGGCGCCGGTGAAGCTTTCTTT
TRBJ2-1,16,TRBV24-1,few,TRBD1,CATSDFPSDRNNEQFF,TGTGCCACCAGTGATTTTCCCTCGGACAGGAACAATGAGCAGTTCTTC
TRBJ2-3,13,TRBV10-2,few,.,CASGLGSGGTQYF,TGCGCCAGCGGGCTGGGGTCCGGGGGTACGCAGTATTTT
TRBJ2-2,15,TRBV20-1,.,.,CSARRSDRTTGELFF,TGCAGTGCTAGACGCTCAGACAGGACCACCGGGGAGCTGTTTTTT
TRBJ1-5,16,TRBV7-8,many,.,CASSLALDSRTQPQHF,TGTGCCAGCAGCTTAGCGCTGGACTCCAGGACTCAGCCCCAGCATTTT
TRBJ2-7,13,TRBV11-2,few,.,CASSLGAVYEQYF,TGTGCCAGCAGCCTCGGGGCGGTCTACGAGCAGTACTTC
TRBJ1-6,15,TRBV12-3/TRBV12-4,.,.,CASSSRPGGNSPLHF,TGTGCCAGCAGTTCTCGACCCGGGGGTAATTCACCCCTCCACTTT
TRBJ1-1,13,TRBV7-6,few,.,CVSSGTRNTEAFF,TGTGTCAGCAGCGGGACAAGGAACACTGAAGCTTTCTTT
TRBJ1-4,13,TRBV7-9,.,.,CASSLSEDEKLFF,TGTGCCAGCAGCTTAAGTGAAGATGAAAAACTGTTTTTT
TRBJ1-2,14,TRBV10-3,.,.,CAITPDGFNYGYTF,TGTGCCATCACCCCGGACGGATTTAACTATGGCTACACCTTC
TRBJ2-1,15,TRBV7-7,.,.,CASSSGGLSYNEQFF,TGTGCCAGCAGCTCCGGGGGGCTCTCCTACAATGAGCAGTTCTTC
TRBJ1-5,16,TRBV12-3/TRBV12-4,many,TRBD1,CASSGQGFVENQPQHF,TGTGCCAGCAGTGGACAGGGGTTCGTCGAGAATCAGCCCCAGCATTTT
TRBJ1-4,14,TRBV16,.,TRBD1,CASSSTGGLEKLFF,TGTGCCAGCAGTTCGACAGGGGGCTTAGAAAAACTGTTTTTT
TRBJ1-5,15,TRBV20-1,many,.,CSAAPDRYSNQPQHF,TGCAGTGCTGCCCCTGACAGGTATAGCAATCAGCCCCAGCATTTT
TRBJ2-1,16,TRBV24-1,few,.,CATSDAKLAITQEQFF,TGTGCCACCAGTGATGCTAAGCTGGCGATAACACAGGAGCAGTTCTTC
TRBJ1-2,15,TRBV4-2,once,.,CASSQGDSQLYGYTF,TGTGCCAGCAGCCAAGGGGACTCTCAGCTCTATGGCTACACCTTC
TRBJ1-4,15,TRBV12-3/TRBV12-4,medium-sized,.,CASSPSQGLSEKLFF,TGTGCCAGCAGCCCTAGTCAGGGATTGAGTGAAAAACTGTTTTTT
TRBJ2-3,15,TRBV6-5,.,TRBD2,CASSPAGDRTDTQYF,TGTGCCAGCAGCCCAGCGGGGGATAGGACAGATACGCAGTATTTT
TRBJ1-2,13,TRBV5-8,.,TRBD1,CASSRTGSYGYTF,TGTGCCAGCAGCCGGACAGGGTCCTATGGCTACACCTTC
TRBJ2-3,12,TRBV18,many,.,CASSPGTDTQYF,TGTGCCAGCTCACCTGGCACAGATACGCAGTATTTT
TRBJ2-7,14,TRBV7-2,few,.,CASSLVGGQYEQYF,TGTGCCAGCAGCTTAGTGGGGGGACAATACGAGCAGTACTTC
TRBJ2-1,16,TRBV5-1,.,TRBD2,CASSWAPSGGNNEQFF,TGCGCCAGCAGCTGGGCTCCTAGCGGGGGAAACAATGAGCAGTTCTTC
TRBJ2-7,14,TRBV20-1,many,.,CSARGRAAGDEQYF,TGCAGTGCTAGAGGCAGGGCGGCCGGGGACGAGCAGTACTTC
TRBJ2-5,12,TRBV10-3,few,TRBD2,CAIGLAGETQYF,TGTGCCATCGGACTAGCGGGGGAGACCCAGTACTTC
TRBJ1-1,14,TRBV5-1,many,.,CASSFAQGNTEAFF,TGCGCCAGCAGCTTTGCCCAGGGGAACACTGAAGCTTTCTTT
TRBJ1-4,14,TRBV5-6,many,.,CASSPQGTNEKLFF,TGTGCCAGCAGCCCACAGGGAACTAATGAAAAACTGTTTTTT
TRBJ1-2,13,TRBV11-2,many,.,CASSSMGFYGYTF,TGTGCCAGCAGCTCAATGGGCTTCTATGGCTACACCTTC
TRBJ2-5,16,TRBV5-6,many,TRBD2,CASSAPGLAGSETQYF,TGTGCCAGCAGCGCACCGGGACTAGCGGGTTCCGAGACCCAGTACTTC
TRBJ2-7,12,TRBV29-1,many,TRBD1,CSVQGDSYEQYF,TGCAGCGTTCAGGGGGACTCCTACGAGCAGTACTTC
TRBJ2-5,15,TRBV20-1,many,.,CSARLGESVEETQYF,TGCAGTGCTAGATTGGGGGAGTCGGTTGAAGAGACCCAGTACTTC
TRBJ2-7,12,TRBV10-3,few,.,CAIRQATYEQYF,TGTGCCATCAGACAGGCGACCTACGAGCAGTACTTC
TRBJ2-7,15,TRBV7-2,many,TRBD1,CASRPPGTGGVRQYF,TGTGCCAGCAGACCGCCCGGGACAGGGGGGGTCCGGCAGTACTTC
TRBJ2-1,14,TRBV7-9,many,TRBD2,CASSNSGGYNEQFF,TGTGCCAGCAGCAATAGCGGGGGCTACAATGAGCAGTTCTTC
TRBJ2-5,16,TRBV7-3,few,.,CASSLGTAAKQETQYF,TGTGCCAGCAGCTTAGGTACGGCGGCCAAGCAAGAGACCCAGTACTTC
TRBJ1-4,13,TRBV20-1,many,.,CSAFPRDSQKLFF,TGCAGTGCCTTCCCCCGCGACAGCCAGAAACTGTTTTTT
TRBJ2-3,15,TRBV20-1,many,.,CSASRGAGFTDTQYF,TGCAGTGCTAGCAGGGGCGCGGGGTTCACAGATACGCAGTATTTT
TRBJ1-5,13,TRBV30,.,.,CAGTQGAGQPQHF,TGTGCCGGAACACAAGGAGCAGGCCAGCCCCAGCATTTT
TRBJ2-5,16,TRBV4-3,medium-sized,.,CASSQGRGRRQETQYF,TGCGCCAGCAGCCAAGGGAGGGGTCGTCGTCAAGAGACCCAGTACTTC
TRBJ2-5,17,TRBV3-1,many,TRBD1,CASSPRDRGGPKETQYF,TGTGCCAGCAGCCCGAGGGACAGGGGGGGCCCTAAAGAGACCCAGTACTTC
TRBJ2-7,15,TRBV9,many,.,CASSVDAGVWNEQYF,TGTGCCAGCAGCGTAGATGCAGGGGTGTGGAACGAGCAGTACTTC
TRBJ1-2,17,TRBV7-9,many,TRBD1,CASSLARTGIDTDGYTF,TGTGCCAGCAGCTTAGCGCGGACAGGGATAGATACGGATGGCTACACCTTC
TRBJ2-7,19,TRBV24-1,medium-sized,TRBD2,CATRVTAQGGTSGGYEQYF,TGTGCCACCAGGGTCACAGCCCAGGGTGGTACTAGCGGGGGATACGAGCAGTACTTC
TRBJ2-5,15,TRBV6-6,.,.,CASSYPGGGSGTQYF,TGTGCCAGCAGTTACCCGGGGGGCGGGAGTGGGACCCAGTACTTC
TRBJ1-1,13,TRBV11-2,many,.,CASSFLQNTEAFF,TGTGCCAGCAGCTTCTTACAGAACACTGAAGCTTTCTTT
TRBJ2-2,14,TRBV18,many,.,CASSPPVGAGELFF,TGTGCCAGCTCACCACCGGTAGGGGCCGGGGAGCTGTTTTTT
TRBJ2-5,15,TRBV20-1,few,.,CSADESGTTQETQYF,TGCAGTGCCGACGAGAGCGGAACGACCCAAGAGACCCAGTACTTC
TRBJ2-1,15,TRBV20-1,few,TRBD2,CSASSGLETHNEQFF,TGCAGTGCTAGTTCCGGACTAGAGACCCACAATGAGCAGTTCTTC
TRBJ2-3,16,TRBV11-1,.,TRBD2,CASSPFPSGGGDTQYF,TGTGCCAGCAGCCCCTTCCCTAGCGGGGGGGGAGATACGCAGTATTTT
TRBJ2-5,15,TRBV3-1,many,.,CASSQDRTGGETQYF,TGTGCCAGCAGCCAAGATCGAACTGGCGGAGAGACCCAGTACTTC
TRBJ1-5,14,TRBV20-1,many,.,CSARATGINQPQHF,TGCAGTGCTAGGGCCACAGGGATCAATCAGCCCCAGCATTTT